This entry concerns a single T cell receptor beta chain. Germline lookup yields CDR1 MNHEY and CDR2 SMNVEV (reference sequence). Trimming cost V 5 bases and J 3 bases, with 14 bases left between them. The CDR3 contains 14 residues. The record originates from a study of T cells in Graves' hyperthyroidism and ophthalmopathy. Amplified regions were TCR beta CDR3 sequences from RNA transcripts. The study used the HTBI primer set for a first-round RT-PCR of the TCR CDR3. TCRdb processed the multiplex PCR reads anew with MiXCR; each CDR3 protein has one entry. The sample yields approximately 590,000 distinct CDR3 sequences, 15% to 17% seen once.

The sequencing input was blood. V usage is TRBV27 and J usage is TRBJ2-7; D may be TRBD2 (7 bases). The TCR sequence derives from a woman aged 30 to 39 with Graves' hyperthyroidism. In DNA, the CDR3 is TGTGCCAGCAGTCCCGGGGGGCAAAACTACGAGCAGTACTTC. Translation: CASSPGGQNYEQYF.